The 28 T cell receptor beta chains presented below share a single source sample, sequenced in a study of Ad26.COV2.S vaccination and SARS-CoV-2 variants. Clones were read by immunoSEQ multiplex PCR, and TCRdb kept only the in-frame ones, dropping some. The sample includes fewer than 500,000 clones, around 90% of them seen just once. The treatment here: 15 to 20 received Ad26.COV2.S at low or high dose, single or two shots; 5 received placebo; per-sample allocation not given. Sampling was done on day 63 after the first vaccine or placebo injection. This sample comprised peripheral blood, obtained in a trial of Ad26.COV2.S vaccine versus placebo. These receptor sequences come from a person between 18 and 59 years old who received the Ad26.COV2.S COVID-19 vaccine or a placebo.

This chain uses TRBV21-1 with TRBJ2-7; no DNA check was done on the table's D call, TRBD1. TRBV21-1 is assigned pseudogene status. This CDR3 is 16 amino acids long. DNA for the CDR3: TGTGCCAGCAGCAAAAGGGATGAGAGACAGGACTACGAGCAGTACTTC. Protein product: CASSKRDERQDYEQYF.

The chain joins TRBV7-9 to TRBJ2-1; TRBD2 agrees at 10 bases. This CDR3 contains 16 residues. Germline V gene sequence: CDR1 SEHNR, CDR2 FQNEAQ (reference sequence). J was trimmed by 6 bases and V by 1 base; bases with no gene match: 6. DNA for the CDR3: TGTGCCAGCAGCTTAGGTTTCGCTAGCGGGGGCAATGAGCAGTTCTTC. It is translated as CASSLGFASGGNEQFF.

Here the CDR3 reads CASSLEDHTDTQYF. CDR3 coding DNA: TGCGCCAGCAGCTTGGAGGACCACACAGATACGCAGTATTTT. The V call is TRBV5-1, the J call TRBJ2-3, with D unclear. The V end lost 0 bases, the J end lost 2 bases, and 7 bases lay between the germline ends. In germline, CDR1 is SGHRS, CDR2 YFSETQ. The CDR3 loop spans 14 amino acids.

The chain employs TRBV18 and TRBJ1-3, with D uncertain. V lost 1 base to trimming and J lost 0 bases, with 7 bases between them. Germline V gene data show CDR1 as KGHSH and CDR2 as LQKENI. The CDR3 consists of 15 residues. The CDR3 bases are TGTGCCAGCTCACCACGGACGGCCTCTGGAAACACCATATATTTT. Amino acids: CASSPRTASGNTIYF. Variable domain in full (rest from reference TRBV18 and TRBJ1-3): NAGVMQNPRHLVRRRGQEARLRCSPMKGHSHVYWYRQLPEEGLKFMVYLQKENIIDESGMPKERFSAEFPKEGPSILRIQQVVRGDSAAYFCASSPRTASGNTIYFGEGSWLTVV.

J is TRBJ1-5 and V is TRBV28, with a weak D call TRBD1 (6 bases). V was clipped by 8 bases and J by 3 bases, with 17 bases between them. The CDR3 sequence is 15 residues long. Per germline, CDR1 MDHEN and CDR2 SYDVKM. The DNA for the CDR3 is TGTGCCAGCCTCCTGGAGACAGGACTCAATCAGCCCCAGCATTTT. Amino acids: CASLLETGLNQPQHF.

V is TRBV28 and J is TRBJ1-6; 8 nucleotides line up with TRBD1. The CDR3 sequence is 16 residues long. V shed 10 bases and J 0 bases; nucleotides not matched to a gene: 8. Germline CDR1 MDHEN, CDR2 SYDVKM. CDR3 DNA: TGTGCCACACGCAACAGGGGGAGCTCCTATAATTCACCCCTCCACTTT. Encoded protein: CATRNRGSSYNSPLHF.

This clone was seen more than once but under ten times. This chain connects TRBV25-1 to TRBJ2-7; D may match TRBD1 or TRBD2 (5 bases each). The CDR3 extends over 14 amino acids. Trimming left V 1 base short and J 2 bases short, with 9 bases between. From germline, CDR1 is MGHDK and CDR2 SYGVNS. For the CDR3, the DNA is TGTGCCAGCAGTGAATTTGGGGGTACCTACGAGCAGTACTTC. It translates to CASSEFGGTYEQYF.

The gene calls are TRBV28 and TRBJ2-1; D is undetermined. CDR3 length: 14 amino acids. Per the germline V gene, CDR1 is MDHEN and CDR2 is SYDVKM. V was shortened by 1 base and J by 7 bases, with 11 bases between the two germline ends. The CDR3 DNA reads TGTGCCAGCAGTTTATTGGGAACATTGAATGAGCAGTTCTTC. Translation gives CASSLLGTLNEQFF.

CDR3 DNA: TGTGCCAGCAGCCTGAATGACCGGGGTAGCACAGATACGCAGTATTTT. Translated: CASSLNDRGSTDTQYF. The chain links TRBV3-1 (or the pseudogene TRBV3-2) to TRBJ2-3; D possibly corresponds to TRBD2 (5 bases). This CDR3 has 16 amino acids. The germline CDR1 and CDR2 sequences are LGHDT and YNNKEL (reference sequence). Trimming removed 4 bases from V and 0 bases from J, with 14 bases in between.

This sequence joins TRBV7-9 and TRBJ1-4; 10 nucleotides line up with TRBD1. Germline V lookup: CDR1 SEHNR, CDR2 FQNEAQ (reference sequence). V shed 4 bases and J 6 bases; nucleotides not matched to a gene: 14. The CDR3 is 18 residues long. In nucleotides, the CDR3 is TGTGCCAGCAGCTCCCTCCTCCCGGGACAGGGGCAGGATGAAAAACTGTTTTTT. Residues: CASSSLLPGQGQDEKLFF.

The V gene is TRBV2, the J gene TRBJ1-2, with 10 bases aligning to TRBD1. Trimming removed 2 bases from V and 1 base from J; junction bases left unmatched: 4. Germline values: CDR1 SNHLY, CDR2 FYNNEI. There are 16 residues in the CDR3. In DNA, the CDR3 is TGTGCCAGCAGTGAACGGGACAGGGGACGTAACTATGGCTACACCTTC. Its translation: CASSERDRGRNYGYTF.

The V and J genes are TRBV11-3 and TRBJ2-5; 7 bases match TRBD2. V gave up 5 bases and J gave up 4 bases; unmatched junction bases: 10. In germline, CDR1 is SGHNT, CDR2 YENEEA. The CDR3 loop spans 15 amino acids. The CDR3 protein is CASSTGAGTGETQYF. In DNA form, the CDR3 reads TGTGCCAGCAGCACCGGAGCGGGGACGGGAGAGACCCAGTACTTC.

This rearrangement joins TRBV15 to TRBJ2-7; TRBD2 is a possible D gene (6 bases). Germline values: CDR1 LNHNV, CDR2 YYDKDF (reference sequence). V shed 0 bases and J shed 1 base, with 10 bases lying between them. CDR3 length: 15 amino acids. CDR3 DNA: TGTGCCACCAGCAGAGAGGGAGGCGGATCCTACGAGCAGTACTTC. Amino acid sequence: CATSREGGGSYEQYF.

This rearrangement joins TRBV14 to TRBJ2-7; D is unresolved. The CDR3 runs 13 residues. CDR1 and CDR2 (germline): SGHDN, FVKESK. V dropped 1 base and J dropped 4 bases, with 8 bases sitting between them. The CDR3 sequence: CASSQVWEYEQYF. As DNA, the CDR3 is TGTGCCAGCAGCCAAGTGTGGGAATACGAGCAGTACTTC.

The chain uses TRBV18 and TRBJ2-2, with TRBD2 matching over 10 bases. Germline assignment: CDR1 KGHSH and CDR2 LQKENI. Trimming at V came to 6 bases and at J to 4 bases, leaving 11 bases not matched to a gene. This CDR3 has 17 amino acids. Here the CDR3 reads CASSNLPGLAPTGELFF. The CDR3 coding sequence is TGTGCCAGCTCTAATTTACCGGGACTAGCGCCCACCGGGGAGCTGTTTTTT.

V and J are TRBV7-2 and TRBJ1-4; a possible D gene is TRBD1 (6 bases). Germline V CDR1 and CDR2: SGHTA, FQGNSA. V was shortened by 6 bases and J by 6 bases, with 17 bases between the two germline ends. There are 15 residues in the CDR3. The CDR3 DNA sequence: TGTGCCAGCAGTACCGAAGGGGGGGCACATGAAAAACTGTTTTTT. This sequence encodes CASSTEGGAHEKLFF. Combining the CDR3 with reference TRBV7-2 and TRBJ1-4 gives the whole variable domain GAGVSQSPSNKVTEKGKDVELRCDPISGHTALYWYRQSLGQGLEFLIYFQGNSAPDKSGLPSDRFSAERTGGSVSTLTIQRTQQEDSAVYLCASSTEGGAHEKLFFGSGTQLSVL.

The chain recombines TRBV5-4 with TRBJ2-1, with TRBD2 matching over 7 bases. Germline V gives CDR1 SGHNT, CDR2 YYREEE (reference sequence). This CDR3 is 16 amino acids long. V shed 4 bases, J shed 7 bases, and the junction held 14 bases outside the gene matches. DNA for the CDR3: TGTGCCAGCAGCCCACCATGGGTGCGGGAGCGGAATGAGCAGTTCTTC. As protein: CASSPPWVRERNEQFF. Using reference TRBV5-4 and TRBJ2-1 for the parts outside the CDR3, the full variable domain is ETGVTQSPTHLIKTRGQQVTLRCSSQSGHNTVSWYQQALGQGPQFIFQYYREEENGRGNFPPRFSGLQFPNYSSELNVNALELDDSALYLCASSPPWVRERNEQFFGPGTRLTVL.

The gene calls are TRBV19 and TRBJ2-1; no reliable D call. Germline lookup yields CDR1 LNHDA and CDR2 SQIVND (reference sequence). This CDR3 spans 13 amino acids. The V and J ends lost 3 bases and 4 bases respectively, with 7 bases between them. CDR3 DNA sequence: TGTGCCAGTAGTATCGTGCCGTACAATGAGCAGTTCTTC. It specifies CASSIVPYNEQFF.

This chain links TRBV24-1 with TRBJ1-2; D uncertain. The germline CDR1 and CDR2 sequences are KGHDR and SFDVKD. V lost 5 bases to trimming and J lost 8 bases, with 14 bases between them. The CDR3 consists of 13 residues. The CDR3 region is CATSAPFEEGYTF. The CDR3 nucleotides read TGTGCCACCAGTGCCCCCTTCGAGGAAGGCTACACCTTC.

V usage is TRBV2 and J usage is TRBJ2-7; D unresolved. V was pared by 4 bases and J by 5 bases, with 15 bases between. This CDR3 has 14 residues. Looked up from germline, CDR1 is SNHLY and CDR2 is FYNNEI. In DNA form, the CDR3 reads TGTGCCAGCAGTGGACTTGTCCGTCCTAACGAGCAGTACTTC. Its translation is CASSGLVRPNEQYF.

The CDR3 sequence: CASRRSRGRDTDTQYF. For the CDR3, the DNA is TGTGCCAGCAGGCGGAGTAGAGGGCGCGACACAGATACGCAGTATTTT. The chain employs TRBV28 and TRBJ2-3, with D possibly being TRBD2 (5 bases). V gave up 6 bases and J gave up 2 bases, with 18 bases separating them. CDR1 and CDR2 from the germline V gene are MDHEN and SYDVKM. CDR3 length: 16 amino acids.

This clone was detected a few times. The V and J genes are TRBV4-1 and TRBJ1-5, with D possibly being TRBD1 (5 bases). Germline CDR1 is MGHRA and CDR2 is YSYEKL. CDR3 length: 17 amino acids. V gave up 0 bases and J gave up 0 bases, with 12 bases separating them. The CDR3 region has the DNA TGCGCCAGCAGCCAAGATCTCGGCAGGGATAGCAATCAGCCCCAGCATTTT. It specifies CASSQDLGRDSNQPQHF.

The chain uses TRBV7-9 and TRBJ2-3, with 7 bases fitting TRBD1. Per the germline V gene, CDR1 is SEHNR and CDR2 is FQNEAQ (reference sequence). With 5 bases clipped from V and 2 bases from J, the junction kept 7 bases outside the gene matches. The CDR3 sequence is 15 residues long. CDR3 protein: CASSEGTVLTDTQYF. CDR3 nucleotides: TGTGCCAGCAGCGAAGGGACAGTGCTCACAGATACGCAGTATTTT. Full variable domain (remainder filled in from reference TRBV7-9 and TRBJ2-3): DTGVSQNPRHKITKRGQNVTFRCDPISEHNRLYWYRQTLGQGPEFLTYFQNEAQLEKSRLLSDRFSAERPKGSFSTLEIQRTEQGDSAMYLCASSEGTVLTDTQYFGPGTRLTVL.

V and J are TRBV7-6 and TRBJ2-1; D assignment may be TRBD1 or TRBD2 (5 bases each). The CDR3 runs 16 residues. Germline V gene sequence: CDR1 SGHVS, CDR2 FNYEAQ. The V end was cut by 1 base, the J end by 5 bases, with 15 bases between. The CDR3 here is CASSLVSGPGNNEQFF. The DNA of the CDR3 is TGTGCCAGCAGCTTAGTCTCGGGGCCCGGGAACAATGAGCAGTTCTTC.

The chain recombines TRBV2 with TRBJ2-7, with D possibly being TRBD1 or TRBD2 (5 bases each). CDR1 is SNHLY, CDR2 FYNNEI, per germline. V was shortened by 6 bases and J by 2 bases, with 14 bases between the two germline ends. This CDR3 contains 14 residues. CDR3 bases: TGTGCCAGCAGCGCCCCGGGACGGCCCTACGAGCAGTACTTC. Residues: CASSAPGRPYEQYF.

The chain recombines TRBV28 with TRBJ1-1; weak D call: TRBD1 (6 bases). CDR3 length: 15 amino acids. Trimming removed 1 base from V and 0 bases from J, with 9 bases in between. Germline CDR1 and CDR2: MDHEN and SYDVKM. The CDR3 here is CASSLFPGVNTEAFF. For the CDR3, the DNA is TGTGCCAGCAGTTTATTCCCAGGGGTGAACACTGAAGCTTTCTTT.

The CDR3: CATSTPGVYGYTF. The CDR3 bases are TGTGCCACCAGTACCCCGGGAGTATATGGCTACACCTTC. The chain links TRBV24-1 to TRBJ1-2; the D is unclear. The germline CDR1 and CDR2 sequences are KGHDR and SFDVKD. The CDR3 loop spans 13 amino acids. V was cut by 6 bases and J by 5 bases, with 12 bases left in between.

The V and J genes are TRBV2 and TRBJ2-7, with 9 bases fitting TRBD1. The CDR3 is 13 residues long. Losses at the gene ends were 6 bases for V and 5 bases for J; bases not matched to a gene: 5. The germline CDR1 and CDR2 sequences are SNHLY and FYNNEI. In DNA form, the CDR3 reads TGTGCCAGCAGCGGGACAGGGCGGCACGAGCAGTACTTC. Translating it yields CASSGTGRHEQYF.